These 30 T cell receptor beta chains were sequenced from one sample in a study of T cell responses to AZD1222 COVID-19 vaccine. The method was immunoSEQ multiplex PCR; TCRdb's version includes in-frame clones alone and lacks a portion of them. The top ten clones hold roughly a sixth of a sample with 85,000 to 130,000 clones, over 75% of them seen once. Sequenced material: peripheral blood, taken on day 0 of AZD1222 vaccination. The receptors were sampled from an adult in good health.

This clone was seen once. V usage is TRBV21-1 and J usage is TRBJ2-5; the DNA was not used to check the table's D call, TRBD2. TRBV21-1 is classified as a pseudogene. This CDR3 has 16 residues. This CDR3 reads CASSKGCGGEQETQYF. CDR3 in DNA: TGTGCCAGCAGCAAAGGATGTGGGGGGGAACAAGAGACCCAGTACTTC.

In this sample, this clone turned up a few times. The rearrangement uses TRBV6-4 and TRBJ1-4; TRBD1 matches at 7 bases. The CDR3 is made up of 11 amino acids. CDR1 MRHNA and CDR2 SNTAGT come from the germline V gene. The CDR3 reads CGGTVYEKLFF. The CDR3 nucleotides are TGTGGGGGGACAGTCTATGAAAAACTGTTTTTT.

V and J are TRBV2 and TRBJ1-2; 7 positions agree with TRBD1. The CDR3 totals 14 residues. V lost 4 bases and J lost 5; bases outside the gene matches: 7. Germline lookup yields CDR1 SNHLY and CDR2 FYNNEI. The CDR3 DNA sequence: TGTGCCAGCAGTGCTACAGGGGCTGGGTATGGCTACACCTTC. Translating it yields CASSATGAGYGYTF.

The CDR3: CASSLTGGLNEQYF. The CDR3 region has the DNA TGCGCCAGCAGCTTGACGGGCGGTCTCAACGAGCAGTACTTC. The V call is TRBV5-1, the J call TRBJ2-7; D remains unclear. V shed 1 base and J shed 5 bases, with 13 bases lying between them. The CDR3 length is 14 residues. Looked up from germline, CDR1 is SGHRS and CDR2 is YFSETQ.

The V call is TRBV5-4, the J call TRBJ2-7; a weak D match, TRBD1 (6 bases). The CDR3 extends over 14 amino acids. Germline CDR1 reads SGHNT; CDR2 reads YYREEE (reference sequence). The V gene lost 0 bases and the J gene lost 2 bases, with 9 bases spanning the gap. In DNA, the CDR3 is TGTGCCAGCAGCTTGGGGACAGCAACCTACGAGCAGTACTTC. It codes for CASSLGTATYEQYF.

The CDR3 DNA reads TGTGCCAGCTCACCACAAGAGGCTCTGAACACTGAAGCTTTCTTT. Protein: CASSPQEALNTEAFF. The chain is built from TRBV18 and TRBJ1-1; D is ambiguous. Per the germline V gene, CDR1 is KGHSH and CDR2 is LQKENI. V shed 1 base and J shed 0 bases, with 9 bases lying between them. The CDR3 loop spans 15 amino acids.

The J gene is TRBJ1-4, the V gene TRBV6-5; 9 positions match TRBD1. Germline CDR1 and CDR2: MNHEY and SVGAGI. With 4 bases clipped from V and 4 bases from J, the junction kept 7 bases outside the gene matches. CDR3 size: 16 residues. Here the CDR3 reads CASSSRPGQGNEKLFF. DNA for the CDR3: TGTGCCAGCAGTTCTCGCCCGGGACAGGGTAATGAAAAACTGTTTTTT.

This clone was seen just once. The chain is built from TRBV5-4 and TRBJ1-1, with 8 bases fitting TRBD1. The germline CDR1 and CDR2 sequences are SGHNT and YYREEE (reference sequence). Trimming took 4 bases from V and 4 from J; bases not matched to a gene: 6. This CDR3 has 14 residues. DNA for the CDR3: TGTGCCAGCAGCGTACCTACAGGGGGCACTGAAGCTTTCTTT. Translated, it gives CASSVPTGGTEAFF. Full variable domain (rest looked up from reference TRBV5-4 and TRBJ1-1): ETGVTQSPTHLIKTRGQQVTLRCSSQSGHNTVSWYQQALGQGPQFIFQYYREEENGRGNFPPRFSGLQFPNYSSELNVNALELDDSALYLCASSVPTGGTEAFFGQGTRLTVV.

The rearrangement uses TRBV7-2 and TRBJ1-5; D gene unclear. Germline V CDR1 and CDR2: SGHTA, FQGNSA. V was pared by 1 base and J by 3 bases, with 10 bases between. CDR3 length: 15 amino acids. CDR3 nucleotide sequence: TGTGCCAGCAGCTTAGTAGCGGATTCCAATCAGCCCCAGCATTTT. Residues: CASSLVADSNQPQHF.

V usage is TRBV19 and J usage is TRBJ1-2; no clear D. The CDR3 is 16 amino acids. Trimming shortened V by 1 base and J by 1 base, and 13 bases separated the two germline ends. Germline-derived CDR1 and CDR2 are LNHDA and SQIVND (reference sequence). The CDR3 is CASSIGPSHYNYGYTF. CDR3 DNA sequence: TGTGCCAGTAGTATAGGACCTTCTCATTATAACTATGGCTACACCTTC.

This clone was detected only once. This rearrangement joins TRBV10-2 to TRBJ2-7, with 13 nucleotides matching TRBD2. This CDR3 is 15 amino acids long. V shed 6 bases, J shed 3 bases, and the junction held 5 bases outside the gene matches. The germline V gene encodes CDR1 WSHSY and CDR2 SAAADI. CDR3 residues: CASSWGLAGNYEQYF. In DNA form, the CDR3 reads TGCGCCAGCAGCTGGGGACTAGCGGGAAACTACGAGCAGTACTTC.

This rearrangement joins TRBV15 to TRBJ2-7; TRBD1 matches 8 bases. J lost 5 bases, V lost 0 bases, and 12 bases had no gene match. This CDR3 spans 17 amino acids. Germline values: CDR1 LNHNV, CDR2 YYDKDF (reference sequence). CDR3 sequence reads: CATSRDAPMTGAHEQYF. DNA for the CDR3: TGTGCCACCAGCAGAGATGCCCCGATGACAGGGGCCCACGAGCAGTACTTC.

This clone was seen more than once but under ten times. This chain links TRBV11-3 with TRBJ1-5, with 7 bases identical to TRBD1. This CDR3 is 16 amino acids long. Trimming at V came to 1 base and at J to 3 bases, leaving 6 bases not matched to a gene. Germline CDR1 and CDR2: SGHNT and YENEEA. CDR3 protein: CASSLGDRISNQPQHF. CDR3 DNA: TGTGCCAGCAGCTTAGGGGACAGAATATCCAATCAGCCCCAGCATTTT. The complete variable domain, with remaining parts taken from reference TRBV11-3 and TRBJ1-5, reads EAGVVQSPRYKIIEKKQPVAFWCNPISGHNTLYWYLQNLGQGPELLIRYENEEAVDDSQLPKDRFSAERLKGVDSTLKIQPAELGDSAVYLCASSLGDRISNQPQHFGDGTRLSIL.

The rearrangement links TRBV6-6 to TRBJ1-2; possible D gene TRBD1, 5 bases. Germline CDR1 and CDR2: MNHNY and SVGAGI (reference sequence). The CDR3 spans 16 residues. Between the trimmed V and J ends, which lost 2 bases and 1 base, there was a span of 14 bases. CDR3 region: CASSYPRGLFNYGYTF. The CDR3 region has the DNA TGTGCCAGCAGTTACCCTCGGGGACTTTTTAACTATGGCTACACCTTC.

This clone was observed once. The chain recombines TRBV9 with TRBJ2-5, with D perhaps matching TRBD1 (6 bases). The germline V gene encodes CDR1 SGDLS and CDR2 YYNGEE. V was pared by 2 bases and J by 1 base, with 12 bases between. The CDR3 consists of 15 residues. The CDR3 sequence: CASSVQTGIQETQYF. The CDR3 coding sequence is TGTGCCAGCAGCGTTCAAACAGGGATCCAAGAGACCCAGTACTTC.

The CDR3 nucleotides read TGTGCCAGCAGCGTGAGTGGGGGGCCCGCACAAGAGACCCAGTACTTC. As protein: CASSVSGGPAQETQYF. The chain combines TRBV9 with TRBJ2-5; either TRBD1 or TRBD2 may supply D (6 bases each). The ends were cut back, 2 bases at V and 2 bases at J, with 16 bases in the middle. This CDR3 has 16 amino acids. Per germline, CDR1 SGDLS and CDR2 YYNGEE.

The chain recombines TRBV5-5 with TRBJ1-3; 7 nucleotides align to TRBD1. Germline-derived CDR1 and CDR2 are SGHKS and YYEKEE (reference sequence). Trimming removed 4 bases from V and 7 bases from J; junction bases left unmatched: 11. The CDR3 is made up of 15 amino acids. For the CDR3, the DNA is TGTGCCAGCAGCCTGACTGACAGGGATAGTAACACCATATATTTT. Translated, it gives CASSLTDRDSNTIYF.

The V call is TRBV6-6, the J call TRBJ1-6; D call uncertain. Germline assignment: CDR1 MNHNY and CDR2 SVGAGI (reference sequence). The V and J ends lost 6 bases and 7 bases respectively, with 10 bases between them. The CDR3 contains 13 residues. The CDR3: CASSPQTNSPLHF. Written as DNA, the CDR3 is TGTGCCAGCAGCCCCCAGACGAATTCACCCCTCCACTTT.

V gene TRBV5-4 combines with J gene TRBJ2-1; D not certain. V lost 5 bases to trimming and J lost 5 bases, with 11 bases between them. Germline V lookup: CDR1 SGHNT, CDR2 YYREEE (reference sequence). The CDR3 extends over 13 amino acids. The CDR3 here is CASSWAFDNEQFF. The DNA of the CDR3 is TGTGCCAGCAGTTGGGCCTTTGACAATGAGCAGTTCTTC.

The rearrangement joins TRBV19 to TRBJ2-7; D is uncertain. This CDR3 has 15 residues. CDR1 LNHDA and CDR2 SQIVND come from the germline V gene (reference sequence). V was clipped by 2 bases and J by 1 base, with 12 bases between them. The CDR3 reads CASSILGSPSYEQYF. The CDR3 nucleotides read TGTGCCAGTAGTATATTGGGGTCCCCATCCTACGAGCAGTACTTC.

CDR3 sequence reads: CATSDDPGSGNTIYF. The CDR3, as DNA: TGTGCCACCAGTGATGATCCAGGCTCTGGAAACACCATATATTTT. The chain uses TRBV24-1 and TRBJ1-3; no definite D call. V gave up 3 bases and J gave up 0 bases, with 8 bases separating them. CDR1 and CDR2 (germline): KGHDR, SFDVKD. This CDR3 is built from 15 residues.

The chain combines TRBV2 with TRBJ1-1; a possible D gene is TRBD1 (5 bases). There are 14 residues in the CDR3. Germline values: CDR1 SNHLY, CDR2 FYNNEI. V was pared by 1 base and J by 3 bases, with 9 bases between. CDR3 coding DNA: TGTGCCAGCAGTGAAGGGGGGGGATACACTGAAGCTTTCTTT. This sequence encodes CASSEGGGYTEAFF.

This clone has just one count. The V gene is TRBV19, the J gene TRBJ1-6; 10 nucleotides line up with TRBD1. This CDR3 contains 14 residues. Trimming at V came to 6 bases and at J to 7 bases, leaving 3 bases not matched to a gene. Germline loops: CDR1 LNHDA, CDR2 SQIVND (reference sequence). The CDR3 nucleotides are TGTGCCAGTAGGCGGGACAGGGGCAATTCACCCCTCCACTTT. Protein sequence: CASRRDRGNSPLHF.

This clone was detected only a few times. The chain couples TRBV10-1 to TRBJ1-4; 7 nucleotides line up with TRBD1. The V segment lost 5 bases and the J segment 7 bases; nucleotides outside the gene matches: 10. CDR3 length: 15 residues. Germline CDR1 and CDR2: WNHNN and SYGVQD (reference sequence). Written as DNA, the CDR3 is TGCGCCAGCAGTTCCAACAGGGGCGGTGGTGAAAAACTGTTTTTT. This encodes CASSSNRGGGEKLFF.

J is TRBJ2-7 and V is TRBV4-1, with 7 bases aligning to TRBD1. This CDR3 has 14 amino acids. Trimming cost V 5 bases and J 3 bases; bases outside gene matches: 7. Germline loops: CDR1 MGHRA, CDR2 YSYEKL. CDR3 nucleotide sequence: TGCGCCAGCAGCACCACAGGGGACAACTACGAGCAGTACTTC. As protein: CASSTTGDNYEQYF.

The chain links TRBV11-2 to TRBJ1-1; D gene uncertain. This CDR3 spans 17 amino acids. Trimming took off 4 bases at V and 2 bases at J, with 20 bases between the two ends. CDR1 and CDR2 (germline): SGHAT, FQNNGV. CDR3: CASSSLTLGRRNTEAFF. In DNA, the CDR3 is TGTGCCAGCAGCTCGTTGACTCTAGGGAGGAGAAACACTGAAGCTTTCTTT.

V gene TRBV5-1 combines with J gene TRBJ1-2; TRBD1 matches at 7 bases. Germline-derived CDR1 and CDR2 are SGHRS and YFSETQ. The CDR3 has 15 residues. The ends lost 4 bases at V and 4 bases at J; junction bases unmatched: 10. The CDR3 DNA is TGCGCCAGCAGCCCCGGGACAGAGACCTTCTATGGCTACACCTTC. This translates into CASSPGTETFYGYTF.

This clone was detected a few times. This chain joins TRBV30 and TRBJ1-6; no definite D call. The germline gives CDR1 GTSNPN, CDR2 SVGIG (reference sequence). Deletions cut 3 bases from V and 0 bases from J, with 12 bases between. CDR3 length: 16 amino acids. CDR3 DNA sequence: TGTGCCTGGAGCGCAGTCAGAAGCTCCTATAATTCACCCCTCCACTTT. Residues: CAWSAVRSSYNSPLHF.

J is TRBJ1-6 and V is TRBV5-1; maybe TRBD1 (6 bases). V was cut by 4 bases and J by 5 bases, with 13 bases left in between. This CDR3 is 15 amino acids long. Germline CDR1 is SGHRS and CDR2 is YFSETQ. The DNA of the CDR3 is TGCGCCAGCAGCCGGGCAGGGACAAATAATTCACCCCTCCACTTT. As protein: CASSRAGTNNSPLHF.

This chain joins TRBV21-1 and TRBJ1-2; the tabulated D call, TRBD1, remains unverified against the DNA. TRBV21-1 is annotated as a pseudogene. The CDR3 sequence is 17 residues long. CDR3 loop: CASSKGGQGEVDYGYTF. The CDR3 DNA follows: TGTGCCAGCAGCAAAGGGGGACAGGGGGAGGTCGACTATGGCTACACCTTC.